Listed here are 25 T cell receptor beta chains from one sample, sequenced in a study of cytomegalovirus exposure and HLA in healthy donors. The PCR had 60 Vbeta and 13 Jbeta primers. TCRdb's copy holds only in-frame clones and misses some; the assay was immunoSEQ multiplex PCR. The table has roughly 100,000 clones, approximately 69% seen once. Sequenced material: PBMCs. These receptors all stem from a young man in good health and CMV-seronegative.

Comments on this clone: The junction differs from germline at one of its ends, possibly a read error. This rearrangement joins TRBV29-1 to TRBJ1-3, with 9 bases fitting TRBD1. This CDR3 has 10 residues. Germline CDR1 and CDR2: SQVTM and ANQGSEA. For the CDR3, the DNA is TGCGGCGCAGGGGACAGGGATATACTTTTT. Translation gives CGAGDRDILF. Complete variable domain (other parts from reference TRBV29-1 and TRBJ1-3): SAVISQKPSRDICQRGTSLTIQCQVDSQVTMMFWYRQQPGQSLTLIATANQGSEATYESGFVIDKFPISRPNLTFSTLTVSNMSPEDSSIYLCGAGDRDILFGEGSWLTVV.

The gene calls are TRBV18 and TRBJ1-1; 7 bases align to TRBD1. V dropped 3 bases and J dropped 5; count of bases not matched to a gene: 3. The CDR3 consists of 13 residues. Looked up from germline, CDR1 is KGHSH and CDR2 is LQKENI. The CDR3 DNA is TGTGCCAGCTCACCGCTCAGGGGGACTGAAGCTTTCTTT. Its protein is CASSPLRGTEAFF.

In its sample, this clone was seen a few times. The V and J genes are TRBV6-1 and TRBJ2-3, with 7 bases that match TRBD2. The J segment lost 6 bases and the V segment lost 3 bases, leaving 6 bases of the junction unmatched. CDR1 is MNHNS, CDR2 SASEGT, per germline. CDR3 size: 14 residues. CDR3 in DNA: TGTGCCAGCAGTGAGGGAGGGACTCGGGATACGCAGTATTTT. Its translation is CASSEGGTRDTQYF.

Written as DNA, the CDR3 is TGCGCCAGCAGCCCAATCGGCGGTCTGACTTACGAGCAGTACTTC. This translates into CASSPIGGLTYEQYF. The chain carries TRBV23-1 and TRBJ2-5; D is undetermined. TRBJ2-7 matches the DNA end more closely, so the J call is doubtful. TRBV23-1 is identified as an open reading frame with a role that is uncertain. The CDR3 sequence is 15 residues long.

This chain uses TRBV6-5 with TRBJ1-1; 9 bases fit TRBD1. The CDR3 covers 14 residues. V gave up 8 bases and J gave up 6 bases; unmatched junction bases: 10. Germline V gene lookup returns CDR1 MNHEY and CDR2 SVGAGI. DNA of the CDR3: TGTGCCAGCGGGGGGGGACAGGGCGTCGCTGAAGCTTTCTTT. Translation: CASGGGQGVAEAFF.

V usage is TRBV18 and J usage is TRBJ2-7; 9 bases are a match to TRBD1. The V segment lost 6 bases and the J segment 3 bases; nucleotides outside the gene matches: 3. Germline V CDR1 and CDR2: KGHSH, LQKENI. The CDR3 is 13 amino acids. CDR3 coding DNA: TGTGCCAGCTCCGAGGACAGGGGCTACGAGCAGTACTTC. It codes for CASSEDRGYEQYF. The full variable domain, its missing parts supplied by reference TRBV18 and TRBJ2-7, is NAGVMQNPRHLVRRRGQEARLRCSPMKGHSHVYWYRQLPEEGLKFMVYLQKENIIDESGMPKERFSAEFPKEGPSILRIQQVVRGDSAAYFCASSEDRGYEQYFGPGTRLTVT.

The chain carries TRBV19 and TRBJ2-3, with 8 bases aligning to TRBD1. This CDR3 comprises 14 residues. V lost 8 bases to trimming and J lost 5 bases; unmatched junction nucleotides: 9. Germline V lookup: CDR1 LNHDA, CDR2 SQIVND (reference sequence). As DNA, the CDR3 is TGTGCCAGTGGACAGGGACAAAGGGGAGATACGCAGTATTTT. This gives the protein CASGQGQRGDTQYF. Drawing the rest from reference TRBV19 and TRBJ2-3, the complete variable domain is DGGITQSPKYLFRKEGQNVTLSCEQNLNHDAMYWYRQDPGQGLRLIYYSQIVNDFQKGDIAEGYSVSREKKESFPLTVTSAQKNPTAFYLCASGQGQRGDTQYFGPGTRLTVL.

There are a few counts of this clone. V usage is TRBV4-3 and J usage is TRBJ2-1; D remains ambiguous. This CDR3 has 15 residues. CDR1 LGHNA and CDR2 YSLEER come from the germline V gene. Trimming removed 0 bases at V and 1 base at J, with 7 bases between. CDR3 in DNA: TGCGCCAGCAGCCAAGATGAGGTATCCTACAATGAGCAGTTCTTC. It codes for CASSQDEVSYNEQFF.

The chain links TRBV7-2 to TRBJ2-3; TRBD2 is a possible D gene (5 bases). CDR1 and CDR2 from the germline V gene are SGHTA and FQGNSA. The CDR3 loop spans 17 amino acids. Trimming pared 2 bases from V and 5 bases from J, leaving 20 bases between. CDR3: CASSLTSTPLEGDTQYF. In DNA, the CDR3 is TGTGCCAGCAGCTTAACCTCCACACCATTAGAGGGAGATACGCAGTATTTT. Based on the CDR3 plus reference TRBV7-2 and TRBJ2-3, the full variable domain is GAGVSQSPSNKVTEKGKDVELRCDPISGHTALYWYRQSLGQGLEFLIYFQGNSAPDKSGLPSDRFSAERTGGSVSTLTIQRTQQEDSAVYLCASSLTSTPLEGDTQYFGPGTRLTVL.

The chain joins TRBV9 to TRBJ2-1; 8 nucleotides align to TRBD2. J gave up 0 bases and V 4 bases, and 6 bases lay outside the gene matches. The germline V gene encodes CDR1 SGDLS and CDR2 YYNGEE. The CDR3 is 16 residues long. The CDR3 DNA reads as TGTGCCAGCAGCCGGAGCGGGAGCGGCTCCTACAATGAGCAGTTCTTC. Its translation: CASSRSGSGSYNEQFF.

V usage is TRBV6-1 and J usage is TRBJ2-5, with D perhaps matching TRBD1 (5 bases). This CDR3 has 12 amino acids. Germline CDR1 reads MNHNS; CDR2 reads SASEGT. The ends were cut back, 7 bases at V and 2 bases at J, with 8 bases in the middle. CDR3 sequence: CASTGYQETQYF. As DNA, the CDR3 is TGTGCCAGCACAGGGTATCAAGAGACCCAGTACTTC.

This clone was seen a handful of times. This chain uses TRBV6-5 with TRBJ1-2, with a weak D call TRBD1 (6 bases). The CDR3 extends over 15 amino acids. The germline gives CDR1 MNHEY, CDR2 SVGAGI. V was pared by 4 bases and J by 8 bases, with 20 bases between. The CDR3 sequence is CASSFSLAGAGGYTF. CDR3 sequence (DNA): TGTGCCAGCAGTTTTTCGCTCGCAGGGGCCGGCGGCTACACCTTC.

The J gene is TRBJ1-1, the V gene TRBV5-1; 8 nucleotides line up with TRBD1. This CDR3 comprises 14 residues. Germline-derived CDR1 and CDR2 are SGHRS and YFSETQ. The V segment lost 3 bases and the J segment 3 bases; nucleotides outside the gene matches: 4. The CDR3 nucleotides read TGCGCCAGCAGCTGGACAGGGTCGGACACTGAAGCTTTCTTT. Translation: CASSWTGSDTEAFF.

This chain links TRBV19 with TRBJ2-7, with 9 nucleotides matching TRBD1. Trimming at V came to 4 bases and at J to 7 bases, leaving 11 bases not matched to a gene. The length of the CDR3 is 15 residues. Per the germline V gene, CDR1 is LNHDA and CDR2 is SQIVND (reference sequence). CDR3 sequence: CASSNTGTGSWEQYF. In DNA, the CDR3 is TGTGCCAGTAGTAATACCGGGACAGGGTCTTGGGAGCAGTACTTC.

DNA for the CDR3: TGTGCCTGGAGTGGCGGGTTCTACGAGCAGTACTTC. The encoded protein is CAWSGGFYEQYF. The chain carries TRBV30 and TRBJ2-7; TRBD2 might be the D (5 bases). CDR3 length: 12 amino acids. Germline-derived CDR1 and CDR2 are GTSNPN and SVGIG (reference sequence). The V end was cut by 1 base, the J end by 3 bases, with 7 bases between.

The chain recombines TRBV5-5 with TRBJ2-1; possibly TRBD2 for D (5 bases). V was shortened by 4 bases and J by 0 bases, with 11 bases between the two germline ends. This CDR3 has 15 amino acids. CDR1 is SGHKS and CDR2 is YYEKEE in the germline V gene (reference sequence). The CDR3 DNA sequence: TGTGCCAGCAGCCCAAGCGGCAACTCCTACAATGAGCAGTTCTTC. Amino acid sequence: CASSPSGNSYNEQFF.

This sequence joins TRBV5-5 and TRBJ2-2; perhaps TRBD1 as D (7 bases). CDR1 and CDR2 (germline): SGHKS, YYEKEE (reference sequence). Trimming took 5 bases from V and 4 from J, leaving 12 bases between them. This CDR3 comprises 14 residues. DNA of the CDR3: TGTGCCAGCAGGCGGGACAGACTCACCGGGGAGCTGTTTTTT. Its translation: CASRRDRLTGELFF.

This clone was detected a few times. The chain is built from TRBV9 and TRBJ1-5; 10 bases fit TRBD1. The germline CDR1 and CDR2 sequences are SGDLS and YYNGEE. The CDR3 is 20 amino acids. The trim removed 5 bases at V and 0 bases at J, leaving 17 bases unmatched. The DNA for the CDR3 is TGTGCCAGCAGACTCTACCGGGACAGGGGAGGTGGGCATAGCAATCAGCCCCAGCATTTT. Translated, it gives CASRLYRDRGGGHSNQPQHF.

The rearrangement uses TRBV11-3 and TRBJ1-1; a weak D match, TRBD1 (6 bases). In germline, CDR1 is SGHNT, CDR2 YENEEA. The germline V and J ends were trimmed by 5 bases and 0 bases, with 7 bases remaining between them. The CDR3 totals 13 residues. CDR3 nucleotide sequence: TGTGCCAGCAGCGGACAGTTGAACACTGAAGCTTTCTTT. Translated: CASSGQLNTEAFF. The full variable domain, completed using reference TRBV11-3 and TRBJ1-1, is EAGVVQSPRYKIIEKKQPVAFWCNPISGHNTLYWYLQNLGQGPELLIRYENEEAVDDSQLPKDRFSAERLKGVDSTLKIQPAELGDSAVYLCASSGQLNTEAFFGQGTRLTVV.

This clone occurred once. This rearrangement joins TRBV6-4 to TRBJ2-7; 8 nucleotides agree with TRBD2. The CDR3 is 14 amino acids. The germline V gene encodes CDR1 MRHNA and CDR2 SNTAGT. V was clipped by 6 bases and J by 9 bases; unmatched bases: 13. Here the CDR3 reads CASSGRDPNLGQYF. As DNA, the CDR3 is TGTGCCAGCAGCGGGAGGGACCCTAACCTCGGGCAGTACTTC.

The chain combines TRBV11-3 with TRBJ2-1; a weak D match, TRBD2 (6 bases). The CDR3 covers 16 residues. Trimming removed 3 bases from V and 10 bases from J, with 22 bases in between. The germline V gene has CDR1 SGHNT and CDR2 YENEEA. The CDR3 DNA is TGTGCCAGCAGCTTCGATAGGCTAGCGCAACACCACGAGCAGTTCTTC. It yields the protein CASSFDRLAQHHEQFF.

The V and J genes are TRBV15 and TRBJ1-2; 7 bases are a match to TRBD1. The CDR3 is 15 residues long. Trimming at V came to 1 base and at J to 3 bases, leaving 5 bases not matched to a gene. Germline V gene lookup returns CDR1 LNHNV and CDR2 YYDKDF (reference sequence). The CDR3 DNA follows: TGTGCCACCAGCAGAGGGGGACAGAAATACTATGGCTACACCTTC. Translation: CATSRGGQKYYGYTF.

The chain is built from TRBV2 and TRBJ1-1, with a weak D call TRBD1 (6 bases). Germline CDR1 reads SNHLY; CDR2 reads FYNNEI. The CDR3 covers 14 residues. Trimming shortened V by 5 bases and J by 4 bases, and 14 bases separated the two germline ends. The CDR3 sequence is CASSSLQGPTEAFF. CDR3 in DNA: TGTGCCAGCAGTTCACTTCAGGGGCCCACTGAAGCTTTCTTT.

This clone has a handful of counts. The CDR3 is CASRRGGEIQPQHF. Written as DNA, the CDR3 is TGTGCCAGCAGAAGAGGGGGCGAAATTCAGCCCCAGCATTTT. The rearrangement links TRBV28 to TRBJ1-5; 7 positions match TRBD1. The CDR3 sequence is 14 residues long. Germline assignment: CDR1 MDHEN and CDR2 SYDVKM. J was trimmed by 6 bases and V by 6 bases; bases with no gene match: 8.

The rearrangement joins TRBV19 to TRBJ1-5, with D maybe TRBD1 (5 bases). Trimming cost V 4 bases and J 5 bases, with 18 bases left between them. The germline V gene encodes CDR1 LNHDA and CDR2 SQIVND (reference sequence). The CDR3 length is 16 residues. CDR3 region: CASSTSRTQNHQPQHF. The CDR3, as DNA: TGTGCCAGTAGTACCTCCCGGACACAGAACCATCAGCCCCAGCATTTT.